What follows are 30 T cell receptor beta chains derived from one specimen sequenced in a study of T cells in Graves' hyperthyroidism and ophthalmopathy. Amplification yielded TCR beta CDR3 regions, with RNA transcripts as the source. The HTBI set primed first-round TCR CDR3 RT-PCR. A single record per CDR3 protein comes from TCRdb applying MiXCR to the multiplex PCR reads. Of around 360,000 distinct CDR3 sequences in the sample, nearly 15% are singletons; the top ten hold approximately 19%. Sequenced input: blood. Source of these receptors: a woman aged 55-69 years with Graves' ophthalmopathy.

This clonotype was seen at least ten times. The CDR3 region has the DNA TGTGCCAGCAGCCAAGGGAGAGTCTCGTACTTC. Translated, it gives CASSQGRVSYF. The chain employs TRBV3-1 and TRBJ2-7; D unresolved. This CDR3 contains 11 residues. V dropped 1 base and J dropped 12 bases, with 10 bases sitting between them. Germline V gene lookup returns CDR1 LGHDT and CDR2 YNNKEL (reference sequence).

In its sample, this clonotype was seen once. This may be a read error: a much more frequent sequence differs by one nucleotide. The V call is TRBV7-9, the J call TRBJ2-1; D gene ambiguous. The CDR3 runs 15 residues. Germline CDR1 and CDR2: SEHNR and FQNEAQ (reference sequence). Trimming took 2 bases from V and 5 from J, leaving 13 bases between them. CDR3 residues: CASSLLKVSNNEQFF. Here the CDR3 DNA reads TGTGCCAGCAGCTTACTCAAAGTCTCTAACAATGAGCAGTTCTTC.

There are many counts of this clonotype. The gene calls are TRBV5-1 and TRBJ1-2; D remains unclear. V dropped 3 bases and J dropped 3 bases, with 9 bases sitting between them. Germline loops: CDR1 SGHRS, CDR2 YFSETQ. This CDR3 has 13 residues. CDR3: CASSSTRDYGYTF. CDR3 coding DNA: TGCGCCAGCAGCTCTACCAGAGACTATGGCTACACCTTC.

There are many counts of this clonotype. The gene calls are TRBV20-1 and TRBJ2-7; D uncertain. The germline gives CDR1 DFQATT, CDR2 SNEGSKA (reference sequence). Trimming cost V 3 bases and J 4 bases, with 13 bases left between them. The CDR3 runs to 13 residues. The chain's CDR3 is CSARSPLGYEQYF. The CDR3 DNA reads TGCAGTGCTAGGAGCCCCTTAGGATACGAGCAGTACTTC.

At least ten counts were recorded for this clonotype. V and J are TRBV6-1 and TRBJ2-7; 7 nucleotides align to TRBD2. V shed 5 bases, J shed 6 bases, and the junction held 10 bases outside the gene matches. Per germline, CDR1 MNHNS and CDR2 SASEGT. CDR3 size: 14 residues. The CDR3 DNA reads TGTGCCAGCAGTTTAGCGGGTCCCCAGGGCGAGCAGTACTTC. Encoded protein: CASSLAGPQGEQYF.

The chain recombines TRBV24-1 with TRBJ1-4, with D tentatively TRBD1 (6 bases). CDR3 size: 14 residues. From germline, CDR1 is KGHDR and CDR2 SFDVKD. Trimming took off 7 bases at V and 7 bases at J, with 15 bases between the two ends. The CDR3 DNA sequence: TGTGCCACCAGCCCGGGAGGGGGGAGTGAAAAACTGTTTTTT. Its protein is CATSPGGGSEKLFF.

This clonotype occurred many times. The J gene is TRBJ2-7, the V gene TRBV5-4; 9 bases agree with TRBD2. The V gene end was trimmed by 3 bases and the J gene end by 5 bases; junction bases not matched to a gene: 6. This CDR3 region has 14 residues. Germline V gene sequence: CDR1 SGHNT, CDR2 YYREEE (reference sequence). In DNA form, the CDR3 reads TGTGCCAGCAGCTCTAGCGGGAAGTACCACGAGCAGTACTTC. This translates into CASSSSGKYHEQYF. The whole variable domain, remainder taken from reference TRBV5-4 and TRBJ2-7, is ETGVTQSPTHLIKTRGQQVTLRCSSQSGHNTVSWYQQALGQGPQFIFQYYREEENGRGNFPPRFSGLQFPNYSSELNVNALELDDSALYLCASSSSGKYHEQYFGPGTRLTVT.

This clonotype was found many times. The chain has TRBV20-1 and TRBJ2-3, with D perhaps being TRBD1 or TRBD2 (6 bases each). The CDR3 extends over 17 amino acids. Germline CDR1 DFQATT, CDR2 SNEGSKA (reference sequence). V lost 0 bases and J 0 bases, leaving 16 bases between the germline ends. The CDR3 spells CSARELGGGTSTDTQYF. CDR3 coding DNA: TGCAGTGCTAGAGAGTTAGGAGGGGGGACTAGCACAGATACGCAGTATTTT.

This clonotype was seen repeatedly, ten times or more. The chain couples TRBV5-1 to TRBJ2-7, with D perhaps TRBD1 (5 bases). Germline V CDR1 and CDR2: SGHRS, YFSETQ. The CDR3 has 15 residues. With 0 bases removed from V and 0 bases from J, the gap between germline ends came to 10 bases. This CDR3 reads CASSLDPGHSYEQYF. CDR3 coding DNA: TGCGCCAGCAGCTTGGACCCAGGGCACTCCTACGAGCAGTACTTC.

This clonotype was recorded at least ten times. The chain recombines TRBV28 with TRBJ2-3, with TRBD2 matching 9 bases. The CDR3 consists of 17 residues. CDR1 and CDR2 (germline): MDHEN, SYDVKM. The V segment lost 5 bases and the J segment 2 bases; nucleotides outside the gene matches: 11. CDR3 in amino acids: CASSPGGAGGVTDTQYF. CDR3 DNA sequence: TGTGCCAGCAGTCCCGGGGGCGCGGGAGGGGTCACAGATACGCAGTATTTT.

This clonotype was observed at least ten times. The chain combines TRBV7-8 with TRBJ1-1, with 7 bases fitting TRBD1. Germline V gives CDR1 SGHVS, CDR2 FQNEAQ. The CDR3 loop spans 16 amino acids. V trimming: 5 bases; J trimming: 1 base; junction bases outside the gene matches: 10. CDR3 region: CASSPTRGGPNTEAFF. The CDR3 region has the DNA TGTGCCAGCAGCCCCACCAGGGGGGGCCCGAACACTGAAGCTTTCTTT.

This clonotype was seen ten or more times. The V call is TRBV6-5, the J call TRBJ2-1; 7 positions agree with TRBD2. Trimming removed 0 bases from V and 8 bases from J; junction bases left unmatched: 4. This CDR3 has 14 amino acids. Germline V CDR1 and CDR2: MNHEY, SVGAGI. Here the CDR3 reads CASSYSGGDDEQFF. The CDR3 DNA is TGTGCCAGCAGTTACTCGGGAGGGGACGATGAGCAGTTCTTC.

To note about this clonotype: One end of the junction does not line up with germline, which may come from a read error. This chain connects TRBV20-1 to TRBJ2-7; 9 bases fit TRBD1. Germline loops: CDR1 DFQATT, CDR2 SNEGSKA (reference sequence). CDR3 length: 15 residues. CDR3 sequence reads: CNARPNRGLSYEQYF. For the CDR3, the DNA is TGCAATGCTAGACCTAACAGGGGGCTCTCCTACGAGCAGTACTTC.

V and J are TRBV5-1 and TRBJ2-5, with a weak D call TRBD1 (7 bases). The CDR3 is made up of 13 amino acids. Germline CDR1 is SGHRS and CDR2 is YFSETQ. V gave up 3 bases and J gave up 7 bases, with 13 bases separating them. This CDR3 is CASSSGQEGTQYF. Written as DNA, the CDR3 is TGCGCCAGCAGCTCCGGACAGGAGGGGACCCAGTACTTC. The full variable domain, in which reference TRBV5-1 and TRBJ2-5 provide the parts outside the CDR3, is KAGVTQTPRYLIKTRGQQVTLSCSPISGHRSVSWYQQTPGQGLQFLFEYFSETQRNKGNFPGRFSGRQFSNSRSEMNVSTLELGDSALYLCASSSGQEGTQYFGPGTRLLVL.

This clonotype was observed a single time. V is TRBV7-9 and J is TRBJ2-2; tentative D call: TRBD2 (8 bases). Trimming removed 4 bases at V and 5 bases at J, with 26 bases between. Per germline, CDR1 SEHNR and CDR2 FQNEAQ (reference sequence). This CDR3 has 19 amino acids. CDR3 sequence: CASSYPGQFAGGWTGELFF. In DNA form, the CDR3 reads TGTGCCAGCAGCTACCCGGGACAGTTTGCGGGAGGCTGGACCGGGGAGCTGTTTTTT.

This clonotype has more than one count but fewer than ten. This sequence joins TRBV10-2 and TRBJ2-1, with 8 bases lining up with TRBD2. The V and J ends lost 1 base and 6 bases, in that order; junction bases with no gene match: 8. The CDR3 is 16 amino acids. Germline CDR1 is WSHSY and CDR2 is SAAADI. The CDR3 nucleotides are TGCGCCAGCAGTGAGTGGAGCGGGAGTTTCGTCAATGAGCAGTTCTTC. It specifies CASSEWSGSFVNEQFF.

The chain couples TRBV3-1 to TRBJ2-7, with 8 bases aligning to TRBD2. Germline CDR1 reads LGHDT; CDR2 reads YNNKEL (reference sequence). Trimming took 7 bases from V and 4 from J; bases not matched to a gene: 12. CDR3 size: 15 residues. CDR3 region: CASNHYGTSFYEQYF. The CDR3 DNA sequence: TGTGCCAGCAACCATTACGGGACTAGTTTTTACGAGCAGTACTTC.

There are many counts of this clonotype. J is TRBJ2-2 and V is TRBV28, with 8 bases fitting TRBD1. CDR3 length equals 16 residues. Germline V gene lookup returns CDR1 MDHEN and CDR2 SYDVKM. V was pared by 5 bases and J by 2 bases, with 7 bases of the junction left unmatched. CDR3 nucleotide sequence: TGTGCCAGCAGTCGAACCGGGACAGGAAACACCGGGGAGCTGTTTTTT. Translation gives CASSRTGTGNTGELFF. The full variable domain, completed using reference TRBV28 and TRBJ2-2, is DVKVTQSSRYLVKRTGEKVFLECVQDMDHENMFWYRQDPGLGLRLIYFSYDVKMKEKGDIPEGYSVSREKKERFSLILESASTNQTSMYLCASSRTGTGNTGELFFGEGSRLTVL.

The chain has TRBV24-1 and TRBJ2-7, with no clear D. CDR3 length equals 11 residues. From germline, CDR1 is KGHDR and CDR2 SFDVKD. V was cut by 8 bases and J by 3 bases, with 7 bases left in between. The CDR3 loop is CATTIGYEQYF. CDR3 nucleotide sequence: TGTGCCACCACCATCGGCTACGAGCAGTACTTC.

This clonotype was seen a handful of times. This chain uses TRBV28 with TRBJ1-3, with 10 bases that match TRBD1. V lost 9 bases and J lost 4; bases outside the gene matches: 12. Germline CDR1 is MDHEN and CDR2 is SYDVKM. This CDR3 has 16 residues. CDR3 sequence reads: CASIPGQGFFGNTIYF. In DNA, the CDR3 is TGTGCCAGTATTCCGGGACAGGGGTTTTTCGGAAACACCATATATTTT.

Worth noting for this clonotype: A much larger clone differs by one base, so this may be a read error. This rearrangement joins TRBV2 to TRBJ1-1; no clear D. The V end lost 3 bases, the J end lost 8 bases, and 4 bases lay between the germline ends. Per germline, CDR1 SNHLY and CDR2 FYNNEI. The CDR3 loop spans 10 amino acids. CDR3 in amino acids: CASSEVEAFF. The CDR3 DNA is TGTGCCAGCAGTGAGGTCGAAGCTTTCTTT.

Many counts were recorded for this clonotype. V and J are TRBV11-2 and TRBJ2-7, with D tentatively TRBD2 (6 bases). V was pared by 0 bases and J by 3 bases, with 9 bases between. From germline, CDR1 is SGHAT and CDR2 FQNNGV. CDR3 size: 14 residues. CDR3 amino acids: CASSLEGGFYEQYF. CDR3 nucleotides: TGTGCCAGCAGCTTAGAGGGAGGATTCTACGAGCAGTACTTC.

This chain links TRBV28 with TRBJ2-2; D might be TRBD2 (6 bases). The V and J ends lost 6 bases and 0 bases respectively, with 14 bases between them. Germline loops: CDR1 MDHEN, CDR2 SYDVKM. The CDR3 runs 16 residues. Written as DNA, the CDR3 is TGTGCCAGCAGCCTGGGGGGAGCCCCGAACACCGGGGAGCTGTTTTTT. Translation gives CASSLGGAPNTGELFF.

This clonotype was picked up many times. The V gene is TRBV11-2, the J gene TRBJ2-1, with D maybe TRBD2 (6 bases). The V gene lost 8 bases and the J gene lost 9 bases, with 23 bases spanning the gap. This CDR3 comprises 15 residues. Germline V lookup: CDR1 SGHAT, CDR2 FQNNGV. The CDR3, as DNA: TGTGCCAGCGCCCCCTCGGGGACTCCGTCCATTGAGCAGTTCTTC. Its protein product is CASAPSGTPSIEQFF.

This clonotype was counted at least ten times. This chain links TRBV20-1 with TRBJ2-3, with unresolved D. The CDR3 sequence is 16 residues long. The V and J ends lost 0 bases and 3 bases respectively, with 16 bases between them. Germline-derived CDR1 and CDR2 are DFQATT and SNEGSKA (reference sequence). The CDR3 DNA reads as TGCAGTGCTAGAGATGAGGTCCGTGTGGGGACAGATACGCAGTATTTT. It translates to CSARDEVRVGTDTQYF.

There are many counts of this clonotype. CDR3 in amino acids: CATSRSPRQASNTGELFF. The CDR3 DNA follows: TGTGCCACCAGCAGGTCCCCGAGGCAGGCGTCGAACACCGGGGAGCTGTTTTTT. The chain links TRBV15 to TRBJ2-2; the D is unclear. Germline CDR1 and CDR2: LNHNV and YYDKDF (reference sequence). This CDR3 contains 18 residues. The germline V and J ends were trimmed by 3 bases and 0 bases, with 17 bases remaining between them.

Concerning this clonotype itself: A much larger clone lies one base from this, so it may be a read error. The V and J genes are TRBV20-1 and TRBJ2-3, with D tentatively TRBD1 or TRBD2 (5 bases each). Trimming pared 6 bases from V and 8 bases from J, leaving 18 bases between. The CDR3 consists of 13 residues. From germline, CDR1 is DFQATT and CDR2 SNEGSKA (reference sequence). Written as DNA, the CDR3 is TGCAGTGCGCCCAGGGTACTAGAGTTTACGCAGTATTTT. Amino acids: CSAPRVLEFTQYF.

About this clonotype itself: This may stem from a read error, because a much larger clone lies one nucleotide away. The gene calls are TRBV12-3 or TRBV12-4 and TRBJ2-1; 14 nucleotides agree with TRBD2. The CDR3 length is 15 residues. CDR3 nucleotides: TGTGCCAGCAGTAAACGACTAGCGGGAGGGGATGAGCGGTTCTTC. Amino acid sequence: CASSKRLAGGDERFF.

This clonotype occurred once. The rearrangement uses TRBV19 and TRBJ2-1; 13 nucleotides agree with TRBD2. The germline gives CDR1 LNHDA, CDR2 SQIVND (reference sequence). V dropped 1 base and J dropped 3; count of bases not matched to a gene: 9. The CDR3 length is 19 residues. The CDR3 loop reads CASSIVGTSGTTDYNEQFF. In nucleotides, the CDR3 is TGTGCCAGTAGTATAGTTGGGACTAGCGGGACAACGGACTACAATGAGCAGTTCTTC.

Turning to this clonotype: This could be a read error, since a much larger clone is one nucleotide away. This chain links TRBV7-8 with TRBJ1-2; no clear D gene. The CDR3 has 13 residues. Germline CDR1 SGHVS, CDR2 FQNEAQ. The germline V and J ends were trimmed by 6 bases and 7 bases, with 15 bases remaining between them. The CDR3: CASRGPKEIGYTF. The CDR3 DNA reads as TGTGCCAGCAGGGGCCCTAAGGAAATTGGCTACACCTTC.